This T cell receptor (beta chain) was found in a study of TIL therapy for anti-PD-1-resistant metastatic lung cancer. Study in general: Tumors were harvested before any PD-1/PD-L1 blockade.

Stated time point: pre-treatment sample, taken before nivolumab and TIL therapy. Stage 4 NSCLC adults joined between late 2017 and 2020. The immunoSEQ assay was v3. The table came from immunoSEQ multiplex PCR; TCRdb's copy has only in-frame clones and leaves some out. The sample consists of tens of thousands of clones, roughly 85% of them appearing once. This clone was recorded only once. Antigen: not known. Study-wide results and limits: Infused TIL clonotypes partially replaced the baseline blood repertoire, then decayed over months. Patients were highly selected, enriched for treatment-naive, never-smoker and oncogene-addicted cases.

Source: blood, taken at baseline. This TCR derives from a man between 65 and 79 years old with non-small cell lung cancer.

The CDR3 DNA is TGTGCCAGCGGGGTAAACCAGGCCAAAAACATTCAGTACTTC. It is translated as CASGVNQAKNIQYF. The chain employs TRBV28 and TRBJ2-4, with unresolved D. The CDR3 has 14 amino acids. Per the germline V gene, CDR1 is MDHEN and CDR2 is SYDVKM. V lost 8 bases and J lost 1, with 12 bases in between.